These T cell receptor beta chains were read from a single sample in a study of blood T cell repertoires in COVID-19. Clones were read by immunoSEQ multiplex PCR, and TCRdb kept only the in-frame ones, dropping some. The sample lists under 300,000 clones, 82% occurring once. The sequencing input was peripheral blood. Receptor source: a woman aged 80 or over with active or convalescent COVID-19. Both conserved end residues are part of each CDR3. A D gene is named only where the DNA matches it firmly. The size entry is marked missing in some rows and otherwise reads once, few, many or a size class.

V gene: TRBV2
D gene: -
J gene: TRBJ1-6
clone size: -
CDR3 protein: CASQVGRVNSPLHF
CDR3 DNA: TGTGCCAGCCAAGTTGGCAGGGTTAACTCACCCCTCCACTTT

V gene: TRBV27
D gene: -
J gene: TRBJ2-7
clone size: -
CDR3 protein: CASSPPDRISYEQYF
CDR3 DNA: TGTGCCAGCAGTCCCCCTGACAGGATCTCCTACGAGCAGTACTTC

V gene: TRBV7-2
D gene: TRBD2
J gene: TRBJ2-1
clone size: -
CDR3 protein: CASSARREQVNEQFF
CDR3 DNA: TGTGCCAGCAGCGCCCGGCGGGAGCAGGTCAATGAGCAGTTCTTC

V gene: TRBV7-9
D gene: -
J gene: TRBJ2-5
clone size: -
CDR3 protein: CASSLIEETQYF
CDR3 DNA: TGTGCCAGCAGCTTAATTGAGGAGACCCAGTACTTC

V gene: TRBV27
D gene: -
J gene: TRBJ2-3
clone size: few
CDR3 protein: CASSLSAYRLDTQYF
CDR3 DNA: TGTGCCAGCAGTTTATCGGCTTACCGATTAGATACGCAGTATTTT

V gene: TRBV5-6
D gene: TRBD1
J gene: TRBJ1-1
clone size: -
CDR3 protein: CASSSRQGAEAFF
CDR3 DNA: TGTGCCAGCAGCTCGAGACAGGGGGCTGAAGCTTTCTTT

V gene: TRBV12-3/TRBV12-4
D gene: -
J gene: TRBJ1-2
clone size: -
CDR3 protein: CASGEARRYGYTF
CDR3 DNA: TGTGCCAGCGGGGAGGCACGACGCTATGGCTACACCTTC

V gene: TRBV10-3
D gene: TRBD1
J gene: TRBJ2-1
clone size: -
CDR3 protein: CAISEGQGTGEQFF
CDR3 DNA: TGTGCCATCAGTGAGGGACAGGGAACGGGTGAGCAGTTCTTC

V gene: TRBV7-9
D gene: -
J gene: TRBJ2-6
clone size: few
CDR3 protein: CASSPDYTGANVLTF
CDR3 DNA: TGTGCCAGCAGCCCTGACTACACTGGGGCCAACGTCCTGACTTTC

V gene: TRBV28
D gene: TRBD1
J gene: TRBJ2-3
clone size: once
CDR3 protein: CASSTQGAGTDTQYF
CDR3 DNA: TGTGCCAGCAGTACACAGGGGGCGGGCACAGATACGCAGTATTTT

V gene: TRBV7-8
D gene: TRBD1
J gene: TRBJ2-1
clone size: few
CDR3 protein: CASSRDRGPYNEQFF
CDR3 DNA: TGTGCCAGCAGCAGAGACAGGGGGCCCTACAATGAGCAGTTCTTC

V gene: TRBV28
D gene: -
J gene: TRBJ1-6
clone size: -
CDR3 protein: CASSFGSPLHF
CDR3 DNA: TGTGCCAGCAGTTTCGGGTCACCCCTCCACTTT

V gene: TRBV11-2
D gene: -
J gene: TRBJ2-6
clone size: -
CDR3 protein: CASSPVQGNVLTF
CDR3 DNA: TGTGCCAGCAGCCCCGTTCAGGGCAACGTCCTGACTTTC

V gene: TRBV3-1/TRBV3-2
D gene: TRBD1
J gene: TRBJ2-3
clone size: -
CDR3 protein: CASSQVGTGTDTQYF
CDR3 DNA: TGTGCCAGCAGCCAGGTCGGGACAGGAACAGATACGCAGTATTTT

V gene: TRBV7-9
D gene: TRBD1
J gene: TRBJ1-1
clone size: -
CDR3 protein: CASSGRQGGEAFF
CDR3 DNA: TGTGCCAGCAGCGGACGACAGGGCGGGGAAGCTTTCTTT

V gene: TRBV28
D gene: -
J gene: TRBJ1-2
clone size: -
CDR3 protein: CASSNTGRVDGYTF
CDR3 DNA: TGTGCCAGCAGTAACACCGGCAGGGTAGATGGCTACACCTTC

V gene: TRBV2
D gene: -
J gene: TRBJ2-6
clone size: -
CDR3 protein: CASSFFSGANVLTF
CDR3 DNA: TGTGCCAGCAGCTTTTTCTCTGGGGCCAACGTCCTGACTTTC

V gene: TRBV29-1
D gene: TRBD1
J gene: TRBJ1-4
clone size: -
CDR3 protein: CSVDRGRGEKLFF
CDR3 DNA: TGCAGCGTGGACAGGGGGCGGGGAGAAAAACTGTTTTTT

V gene: TRBV4-2
D gene: -
J gene: TRBJ1-4
clone size: -
CDR3 protein: CASSPLREFEDPLTTNEKLFF
CDR3 DNA: TGTGCCAGCAGCCCACTTCGGGAGTTTGAGGACCCACTTACAACTAATGAAAAACTGTTTTTT

V gene: TRBV5-4
D gene: TRBD1
J gene: TRBJ1-2
clone size: -
CDR3 protein: CASSLTGGDNGYTF
CDR3 DNA: TGTGCCAGCAGCCTGACAGGGGGGGATAATGGCTACACCTTC

V gene: TRBV24-1
D gene: -
J gene: TRBJ2-5
clone size: -
CDR3 protein: CATSDSSQETQYF
CDR3 DNA: TGTGCCACCAGTGATTCTAGCCAAGAGACCCAGTACTTC

V gene: TRBV6-4
D gene: -
J gene: TRBJ1-2
clone size: -
CDR3 protein: CASSEDSYNYGYTF
CDR3 DNA: TGTGCCAGCAGTGAAGACAGTTATAACTATGGCTACACCTTC

V gene: TRBV2
D gene: TRBD1
J gene: TRBJ1-5
clone size: -
CDR3 protein: CASSDLGTGGGQPQHF
CDR3 DNA: TGTGCCAGCAGTGACTTAGGGACAGGGGGCGGGCAGCCCCAGCATTTT

V gene: TRBV6-5
D gene: -
J gene: TRBJ1-2
clone size: -
CDR3 protein: CASSYSPQDYGYTF
CDR3 DNA: TGTGCCAGCAGTTACTCTCCCCAGGACTATGGCTACACCTTC

V gene: TRBV5-1
D gene: -
J gene: TRBJ1-6
clone size: -
CDR3 protein: CASSLRGYYSSPLHF
CDR3 DNA: TGCGCCAGCAGCTTGAGGGGTTATTATAGTTCACCCCTTCACTTT

V gene: TRBV5-5
D gene: -
J gene: TRBJ1-6
clone size: -
CDR3 protein: CASSLGPGTGDSPLHF
CDR3 DNA: TGTGCCAGCAGCTTAGGCCCGGGGACGGGGGATTCACCCCTCCACTTT

V gene: TRBV6-6
D gene: -
J gene: TRBJ1-2
clone size: -
CDR3 protein: CASRDWTESYGYTF
CDR3 DNA: TGTGCCAGCAGAGACTGGACAGAAAGTTATGGCTACACCTTC

V gene: TRBV5-6
D gene: -
J gene: TRBJ1-1
clone size: -
CDR3 protein: CASSPGQSKDEAFF
CDR3 DNA: TGTGCCAGCAGCCCTGGGCAGAGTAAAGATGAAGCTTTCTTT

V gene: TRBV27
D gene: TRBD1
J gene: TRBJ1-2
clone size: once
CDR3 protein: CASSPDRRPNYGYTF
CDR3 DNA: TGTGCCAGCAGTCCGGACAGGCGGCCTAACTATGGCTACACCTTC

V gene: TRBV28
D gene: TRBD1
J gene: TRBJ1-5
clone size: -
CDR3 protein: CASSLSGQGRNQPQHF
CDR3 DNA: TGTGCCAGCAGTTTATCGGGACAGGGACGCAATCAGCCCCAGCATTTT

V gene: TRBV12-3/TRBV12-4
D gene: -
J gene: TRBJ1-2
clone size: -
CDR3 protein: CASSWSGDYGYTF
CDR3 DNA: TGTGCCAGCAGTTGGTCAGGGGACTATGGCTACACCTTC

V gene: TRBV5-1
D gene: TRBD1
J gene: TRBJ2-5
clone size: -
CDR3 protein: CASSLGQPRETQYF
CDR3 DNA: TGCGCCAGCAGCCTGGGACAGCCTCGAGAGACCCAGTACTTC

V gene: TRBV11-2
D gene: -
J gene: TRBJ1-1
clone size: few
CDR3 protein: CASSLDWGDVAEAFF
CDR3 DNA: TGTGCCAGCAGCTTAGATTGGGGGGATGTGGCTGAAGCTTTCTTT

V gene: TRBV18
D gene: -
J gene: TRBJ1-4
clone size: -
CDR3 protein: CASSPVVGGKGSSTNEKLFF
CDR3 DNA: TGTGCCAGCTCACCCGTGGTCGGCGGTAAGGGGTCATCGACTAATGAAAAACTGTTTTTT

V gene: TRBV5-1
D gene: -
J gene: TRBJ2-3
clone size: -
CDR3 protein: CASSLGQQTDTQYF
CDR3 DNA: TGCGCCAGCAGCTTGGGACAGCAAACAGATACGCAGTATTTT

V gene: TRBV5-1
D gene: TRBD2
J gene: TRBJ2-5
clone size: -
CDR3 protein: CASRQDLTWGAGGETQYF
CDR3 DNA: TGCGCCAGCAGACAGGACTTAACCTGGGGAGCGGGAGGAGAGACCCAGTACTTC

V gene: TRBV6-4
D gene: -
J gene: TRBJ1-6
clone size: -
CDR3 protein: CASSELGQGGSPLHF
CDR3 DNA: TGTGCCAGCAGTGAGCTCGGGCAGGGCGGTTCACCCCTCCACTTT

V gene: TRBV30
D gene: -
J gene: TRBJ2-5
clone size: -
CDR3 protein: CAWNPGAETQYF
CDR3 DNA: TGTGCCTGGAATCCAGGGGCGGAGACCCAGTACTTC

V gene: TRBV5-5
D gene: TRBD2
J gene: TRBJ2-5
clone size: -
CDR3 protein: CASSRAGREETQYF
CDR3 DNA: TGTGCCAGCAGCCGCGCGGGGAGGGAGGAGACCCAGTACTTC

V gene: TRBV28
D gene: TRBD2
J gene: TRBJ2-1
clone size: -
CDR3 protein: CASSSPGGSYNEQFF
CDR3 DNA: TGTGCCAGCAGTTCTCCGGGGGGGTCCTACAATGAGCAGTTCTTC

V gene: TRBV7-8
D gene: TRBD2
J gene: TRBJ2-7
clone size: -
CDR3 protein: CASSLGPSGSSYEQYF
CDR3 DNA: TGTGCCAGCAGCTTGGGGCCTAGCGGGAGCTCCTACGAGCAGTACTTC

V gene: TRBV6-1
D gene: -
J gene: TRBJ1-6
clone size: -
CDR3 protein: CASSEATLTGSPLHF
CDR3 DNA: TGTGCCAGCAGTGAGGCGACTCTAACGGGTTCACCCCTCCACTTT

V gene: TRBV5-1
D gene: -
J gene: TRBJ2-5
clone size: -
CDR3 protein: CASSLAVGVETQYF
CDR3 DNA: TGCGCCAGCAGCTTAGCGGTCGGGGTGGAGACCCAGTACTTC

V gene: TRBV5-1
D gene: -
J gene: TRBJ2-7
clone size: once
CDR3 protein: CARSWGGLGAEQYF
CDR3 DNA: TGCGCCCGCAGCTGGGGGGGGCTCGGGGCCGAGCAGTACTTC

V gene: TRBV18
D gene: TRBD1
J gene: TRBJ2-5
clone size: -
CDR3 protein: CASSPLGQGAVETQYF
CDR3 DNA: TGTGCCAGCTCACCTTTGGGACAGGGGGCCGTAGAGACCCAGTACTTC

V gene: TRBV1
D gene: -
J gene: TRBJ1-2
clone size: -
CDR3 protein: CTSIRQGLNYGYTF
CDR3 DNA: TGCACCAGCATTAGACAGGGATTGAACTATGGCTACACCTTC

V gene: TRBV19
D gene: TRBD1
J gene: TRBJ1-5
clone size: -
CDR3 protein: CASSPVGQGTNQPQHF
CDR3 DNA: TGTGCCAGTAGCCCGGTTGGACAGGGCACCAATCAGCCCCAGCATTTT

V gene: TRBV27
D gene: -
J gene: TRBJ2-3
clone size: once
CDR3 protein: CASSPNRPSTDTQYF
CDR3 DNA: TGTGCCAGCAGTCCAAACAGGCCTAGCACAGATACGCAGTATTTT

V gene: TRBV5-1
D gene: TRBD1
J gene: TRBJ1-1
clone size: -
CDR3 protein: CASSLRDREGAEAFF
CDR3 DNA: TGCGCCAGCAGCTTGAGGGACAGGGAAGGGGCTGAAGCTTTCTTT

V gene: TRBV6-5
D gene: -
J gene: TRBJ1-3
clone size: -
CDR3 protein: CASSYGRGGTIYF
CDR3 DNA: TGTGCCAGCAGTTATGGCAGGGGTGGCACCATATATTTT

V gene: TRBV29-1
D gene: TRBD1
J gene: TRBJ2-5
clone size: -
CDR3 protein: CSVEDQDRLIQETQYF
CDR3 DNA: TGCAGCGTTGAAGATCAGGACAGGCTTATCCAAGAGACCCAGTACTTC

V gene: TRBV5-6
D gene: -
J gene: TRBJ1-4
clone size: -
CDR3 protein: CASSFGGNLEKLFF
CDR3 DNA: TGTGCCAGCAGCTTCGGGGGTAACCTTGAAAAACTGTTTTTT

V gene: TRBV24-1
D gene: TRBD2
J gene: TRBJ2-1
clone size: -
CDR3 protein: CATSDSRTRQQFF
CDR3 DNA: TGTGCCACCAGTGATTCCCGGACTAGACAGCAGTTCTTC

V gene: TRBV19
D gene: TRBD1
J gene: TRBJ1-5
clone size: once
CDR3 protein: CASSPRQGARGNQPQHF
CDR3 DNA: TGTGCCAGTAGTCCGCGACAGGGGGCAAGGGGCAATCAGCCCCAGCATTTT

V gene: TRBV9
D gene: -
J gene: TRBJ2-3
clone size: -
CDR3 protein: CASSARGAADTQYF
CDR3 DNA: TGTGCCAGCAGCGCCCGGGGGGCTGCAGATACGCAGTATTTT